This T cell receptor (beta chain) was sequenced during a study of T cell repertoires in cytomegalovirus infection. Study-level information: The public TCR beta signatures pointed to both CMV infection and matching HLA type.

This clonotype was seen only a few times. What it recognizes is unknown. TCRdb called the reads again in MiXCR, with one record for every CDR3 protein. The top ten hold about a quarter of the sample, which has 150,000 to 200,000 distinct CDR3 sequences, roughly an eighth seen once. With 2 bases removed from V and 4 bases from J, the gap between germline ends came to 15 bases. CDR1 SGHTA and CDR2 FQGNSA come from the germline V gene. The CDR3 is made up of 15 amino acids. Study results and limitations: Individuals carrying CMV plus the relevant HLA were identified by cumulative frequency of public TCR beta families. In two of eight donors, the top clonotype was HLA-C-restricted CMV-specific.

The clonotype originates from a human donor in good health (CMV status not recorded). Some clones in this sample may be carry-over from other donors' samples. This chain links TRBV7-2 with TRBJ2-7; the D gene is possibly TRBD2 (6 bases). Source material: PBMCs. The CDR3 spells CASSLSAQGGYEQYF. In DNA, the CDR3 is TGTGCCAGCAGCTTATCGGCCCAGGGAGGTTACGAGCAGTACTTC.